Listed here are 13 T cell receptor beta chains from one sample, sequenced in a study of cytomegalovirus exposure and HLA in healthy donors. The primer mix had 60 Vbeta and 13 Jbeta primers. Some clones are missing from TCRdb's copy, which holds only in-frame ones; the method was immunoSEQ multiplex PCR. The data show some 140,000 clones, approximately 87% seen once. The sample taken for sequencing was PBMCs. The receptor set was obtained from a woman in her twenties or thirties in good health and CMV-seronegative.

The chain has TRBV6-1 and TRBJ1-5, with a weak D call TRBD1 (5 bases). Deletions cut 2 bases from V and 4 bases from J, with 9 bases between. This CDR3 has 14 amino acids. Germline V gene lookup returns CDR1 MNHNS and CDR2 SASEGT. The CDR3 loop reads CASSEMGGNQPQHF. The CDR3, as DNA: TGTGCCAGCAGTGAAATGGGGGGGAATCAGCCCCAGCATTTT.

The chain carries TRBV7-2 and TRBJ1-1; 12 bases agree with TRBD1. J was trimmed by 11 bases and V by 4 bases; bases with no gene match: 8. In germline, CDR1 is SGHTA, CDR2 FQGNSA. CDR3 length: 14 residues. The CDR3 is CASSSSGTGGLAFF. CDR3 bases: TGTGCCAGCAGCTCGTCCGGGACAGGGGGCTTGGCTTTCTTT.

V usage is TRBV15 and J usage is TRBJ2-3; D unresolved. This CDR3 contains 17 residues. Germline V gene sequence: CDR1 LNHNV, CDR2 YYDKDF (reference sequence). Trimming took off 1 base at V and 0 bases at J, with 14 bases between the two ends. CDR3 amino acids: CATSRVPVSGSTDTQYF. The DNA for the CDR3 is TGTGCCACCAGCAGAGTCCCGGTCTCAGGTAGCACAGATACGCAGTATTTT.

This clone was detected once. The genes are TRBV18 and TRBJ2-3; 8 bases agree with TRBD2. CDR1 and CDR2 (germline): KGHSH, LQKENI. Losses at the gene ends were 0 bases for V and 3 bases for J; bases not matched to a gene: 8. The CDR3 totals 17 residues. The CDR3, as DNA: TGTGCCAGCTCACCACCAGTCTCGGGGGGGCGGACAGATACGCAGTATTTT. Translated, it gives CASSPPVSGGRTDTQYF.

The chain employs TRBV27 and TRBJ1-5; D might be TRBD1 (5 bases). CDR1 is MNHEY, CDR2 SMNVEV, per germline (reference sequence). CDR3 length: 17 amino acids. The germline V and J ends were trimmed by 6 bases and 5 bases, with 23 bases remaining between them. CDR3 bases: TGTGCCAGCAGCCTTACCCCCGTGTGGGGGGATGATCAGCCCCAGCATTTT. Its translation is CASSLTPVWGDDQPQHF.

This clone appeared once. The CDR3 loop is CASSSTSGETQYF. The CDR3 DNA reads TGTGCCAGCAGCTCGACTAGCGGGGAGACCCAGTACTTC. The gene calls are TRBV7-3 and TRBJ2-5, with 10 bases that match TRBD2. CDR3 length: 13 residues. The V gene's germline CDR1 is SGHTA and CDR2 FQGTGA. Unmatched junction bases numbered 1, after V lost 4 bases and J lost 5 bases.

The table lists this clone with a count of one. The chain couples TRBV18 to TRBJ1-2; TRBD1 might be the D (6 bases). Germline lookup yields CDR1 KGHSH and CDR2 LQKENI. V was clipped by 0 bases and J by 6 bases, with 17 bases between them. CDR3 length: 16 amino acids. The CDR3 nucleotides are TGTGCCAGCTCACCACCGAATATCTACAGGGTAGATGGCTACACCTTC. It encodes CASSPPNIYRVDGYTF.

The genes are TRBV2 and TRBJ1-1; no reliable D call. Trimming stripped 5 bases from V and 3 bases from J, with 16 bases between. The CDR3 has 15 amino acids. Germline V gene sequence: CDR1 SNHLY, CDR2 FYNNEI. DNA of the CDR3: TGTGCCAGCAGTTTCGCCCACGGGGTATACACTGAAGCTTTCTTT. Translation gives CASSFAHGVYTEAFF.

Here the CDR3 reads CASSLSRGSNEQYF. The CDR3 DNA is TGTGCCAGCAGTTTATCCCGGGGGAGCAACGAGCAGTACTTC. The rearrangement joins TRBV28 to TRBJ2-7; TRBD2 is a possible D gene (6 bases). Germline values: CDR1 MDHEN, CDR2 SYDVKM. Trimming stripped 1 base from V and 5 bases from J, with 12 bases between. The CDR3 is made up of 14 amino acids. The full variable domain, its missing parts supplied by reference TRBV28 and TRBJ2-7, is DVKVTQSSRYLVKRTGEKVFLECVQDMDHENMFWYRQDPGLGLRLIYFSYDVKMKEKGDIPEGYSVSREKKERFSLILESASTNQTSMYLCASSLSRGSNEQYFGPGTRLTVT.

Details on this clone: The junction differs from germline at one of its ends, possibly a read error. This chain joins TRBV7-9 and TRBJ1-4; 7 nucleotides line up with TRBD1. Germline V CDR1 and CDR2: SEHNR, FQNEAQ (reference sequence). CDR3 length: 14 residues. The CDR3 DNA is TGTGCCAGCAGCCTGGGACAGACTAATGAAAAACTGTCTTTT. Translating it yields CASSLGQTNEKLSF.

The CDR3 spells CASSVAGAGEKLFF. DNA of the CDR3: TGTGCCAGCAGCGTAGCAGGGGCGGGTGAAAAACTGTTTTTT. The V call is TRBV9, the J call TRBJ1-4, with a possible D match to TRBD1 (6 bases). The CDR3 sequence is 14 residues long. Trimming cost V 0 bases and J 7 bases, with 10 bases left between them. Germline-derived CDR1 and CDR2 are SGDLS and YYNGEE.

A single count supports this clone. The chain is built from TRBV28 and TRBJ2-5; 8 nucleotides agree with TRBD1. CDR1 and CDR2 from the germline V gene are MDHEN and SYDVKM. V shed 4 bases and J 0 bases; nucleotides not matched to a gene: 7. The CDR3 is made up of 16 amino acids. The CDR3 DNA follows: TGTGCCAGCAGTTCCCGGACAGGGTCCTACCAAGAGACCCAGTACTTC. Translating it yields CASSSRTGSYQETQYF.

The CDR3 spells CASTAPDILNQPQHF. The CDR3 DNA is TGTGCCAGCACCGCTCCGGACATTTTGAATCAGCCCCAGCATTTT. The chain combines TRBV28 with TRBJ1-5; possibly TRBD1 for D (5 bases). This CDR3 is 15 amino acids long. Germline CDR1 reads MDHEN; CDR2 reads SYDVKM. With 7 bases removed from V and 4 bases from J, the gap between germline ends came to 17 bases.